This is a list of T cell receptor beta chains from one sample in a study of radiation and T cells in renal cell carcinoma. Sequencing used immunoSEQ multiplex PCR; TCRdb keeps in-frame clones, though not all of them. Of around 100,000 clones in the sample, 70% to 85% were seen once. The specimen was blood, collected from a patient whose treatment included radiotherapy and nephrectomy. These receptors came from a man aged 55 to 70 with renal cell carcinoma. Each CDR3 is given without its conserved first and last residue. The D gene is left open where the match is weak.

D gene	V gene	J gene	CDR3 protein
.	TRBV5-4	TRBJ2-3	ASSSSGTFLDTQY
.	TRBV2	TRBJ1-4	ASSPGQAGGEKLF
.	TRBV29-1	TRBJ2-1	SVEPHAIYVNEQF
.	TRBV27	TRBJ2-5	ASGYQETQY
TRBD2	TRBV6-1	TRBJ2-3	ASSELAGFTDTQY
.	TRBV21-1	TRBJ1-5	ASPPPNSNQPQH
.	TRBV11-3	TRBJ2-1	ASSLSRNNEQF
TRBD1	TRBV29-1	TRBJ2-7	SALDRGSPFSYEQY
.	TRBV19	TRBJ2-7	ASSSQPGNLYEQY
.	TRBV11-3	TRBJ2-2	ASSLDRRAETGELF
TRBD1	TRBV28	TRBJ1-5	ASSLKSTGQRQPQH
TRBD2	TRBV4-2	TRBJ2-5	ASSQDPPGAGGETQY
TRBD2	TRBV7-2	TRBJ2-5	ASSLVGTTETQY
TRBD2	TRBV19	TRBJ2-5	ATSSFGGEETQY
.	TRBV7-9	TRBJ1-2	ASSLTFGDYGYT
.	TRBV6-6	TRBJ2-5	ASSLGAVGRETQY
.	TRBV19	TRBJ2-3	ASSMVGAGTQY
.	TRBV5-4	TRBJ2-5	ASSLRGQETQY
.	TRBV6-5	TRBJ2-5	ASFWQETQY
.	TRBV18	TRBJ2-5	ASSPLPVASAGETQY
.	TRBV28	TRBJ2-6	ASSSHKTGAGANVLT
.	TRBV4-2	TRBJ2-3	ASSPEVRTASTDTQY
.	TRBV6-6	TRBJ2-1	ASSYSKQVPSPL
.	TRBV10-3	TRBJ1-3	AISEIVGNTIY
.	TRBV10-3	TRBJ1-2	AISEDIYGYT
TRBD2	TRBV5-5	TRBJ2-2	ASSLVAGVYTGELF
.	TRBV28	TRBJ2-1	ASSLTNPNEQF
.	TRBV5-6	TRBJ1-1	ASSPGRAMNTEAF
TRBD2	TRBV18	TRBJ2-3	ASSTQLTSGSSDTQY
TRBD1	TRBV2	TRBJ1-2	ASKLGRQGNYGYT
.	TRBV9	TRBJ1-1	ASSVGQASNTEAF
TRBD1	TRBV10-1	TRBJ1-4	ASSEDRGSEKLF
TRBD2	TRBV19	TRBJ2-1	ASTPGASGSYNEQF
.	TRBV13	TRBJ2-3	ASSLLGSGSTDTQY
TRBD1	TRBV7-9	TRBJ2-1	ASSPPGTGNNEQF
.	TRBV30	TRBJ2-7	AWSGRYEQY
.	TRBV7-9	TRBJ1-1	ASSPDGQNTEAF
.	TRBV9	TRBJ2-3	ASSSRTASTDTQY
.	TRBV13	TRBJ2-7	ASSRYGTNYEQY
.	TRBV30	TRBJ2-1	ACIFLYNEQF
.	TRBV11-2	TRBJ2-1	ASSFTPGF
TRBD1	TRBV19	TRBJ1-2	ASSPDRVGYGYT
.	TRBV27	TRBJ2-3	ASTKHGTTDTQY
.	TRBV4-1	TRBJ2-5	ASSQARTLETQY
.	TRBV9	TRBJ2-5	ASSVGQETQY
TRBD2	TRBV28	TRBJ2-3	ASKEAGVSTDTQY
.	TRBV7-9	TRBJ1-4	ASSSDRATNEKLF
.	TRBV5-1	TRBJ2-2	ASKWGSDTGELF
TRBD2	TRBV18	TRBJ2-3	ASSPRIREGPPTDTQY
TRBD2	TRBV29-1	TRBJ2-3	SHSGRAADTQY
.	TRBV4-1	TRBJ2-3	ASSQADTQY
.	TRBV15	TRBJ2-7	ATSRDRASYEQY
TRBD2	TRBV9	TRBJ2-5	ASSGGLAEYQETQY
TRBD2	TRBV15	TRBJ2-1	ATSRDRLGLAGF
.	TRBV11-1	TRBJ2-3	ASSLGDSFTDTQY
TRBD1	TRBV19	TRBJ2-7	ATSWTGGYEQY
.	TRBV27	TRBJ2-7	ASSLSRRPKPYEQY
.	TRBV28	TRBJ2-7	ASSLLAGPGEQY
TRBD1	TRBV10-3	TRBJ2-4	AISTGTGFGKNIQY